This paragraph covers one TCR beta chain sequence. This receptor's antigen is unknown. No base-level quality is on record; no much larger clone is a single base apart. Patients with a history of autoimmune disease or receiving systemic immunosuppression were excluded from the trial. Peripheral blood for TCR sequencing was drawn from every dose cohort at baseline, at cycle 4 day 1 and at cycle 7 day 1. Samples were obtained from an open-label, multicenter, first-in-human phase I dose-escalation trial of ivuxolimab. Adults with locally advanced or metastatic melanoma, renal cell carcinoma, hepatocellular carcinoma or head and neck squamous cell carcinoma were enrolled in the trial. Before TCR sequencing, CD4+ T cells and CD8+ T cells were sorted from peripheral blood as separate populations. This record belongs to a study of OX40 agonist ivuxolimab in advanced cancers. Context from the whole study: Ivuxolimab, which targeted the costimulatory receptor OX40 (CD134), was an agonistic, fully human IgG2 monoclonal antibody. Intravenous ivuxolimab was administered to patients every 2 weeks at six dose levels: 0.01, 0.1, 0.3, 1.5, 3 and 10 mg/kg. Among the roughly 54 dose-escalation patients, around 20 had hepatocellular carcinoma, 15 or so melanoma, 9 renal cell carcinoma and 9 head and neck cancer. A male proportion of approximately 83% and a mean age of approximately 61 years, ranging from about 20 to 80, were recorded for the dose-escalation cohort. Patients were allowed to have had prior anti-PD-1, anti-PD-L1 or anti-CTLA-4 therapy, and 40% of the dose-escalation patients had been treated with checkpoint inhibitors. Three dose-escalation patients achieved partial responses, one with hepatocellular carcinoma and two with cutaneous melanoma. Peripheral TCRbeta sequencing was intended to test whether TCR sequence diversity was altered and clonal T-cell expansion was caused by ivuxolimab. The paper covers the monotherapy dose-escalation part of the phase I ivuxolimab trial, which included N of about 50 patients. General findings and caveats noted by the study authors: The antigen specificity of the clonally expanded peripheral T cells was not determined. In the 0.1-3.0 mg/kg groups, partial responders had among the lowest normalized peripheral clonal expansion, particularly in CD8+ T cells. On average, CD8+ T cells showed more expanded clones than CD4+ T cells after ivuxolimab. Low levels of normalized T-cell clonal expansion were also seen in some patients who did not respond. At doses of 0.1 to 3.0 mg/kg, clonal expansion of both CD4+ and CD8+ blood T cells was observed from baseline to week 6.

To sequence the TCRbeta CDR3 region, genomic DNA was isolated from the sorted cells. The immunoSEQ Assay was used for sequencing of TCRbeta CDR3 regions. The table comes from immuneACCESS by way of TCRdb, which keeps in-frame sequences with V and J called. Part of the clones is missing from these tables; in studies checked, under half for an unresolved V gene and the rest for unknown reasons. The table for this sample lists roughly 50,000 clones; about three quarters of them were counted only once. Clones ranked in the top ten supply under 9.5% of the sample. From cysteine to phenylalanine, the CDR3 is 15 amino acids long. Only the CDR3 region is kept as DNA, spanning 45 bases read in frame from base 1. Based on the germline V gene (reference sequence), the CDR1 and CDR2 sequences are LNHDA and SQIVND.

The sequencing used CD4+ or CD8+ T cells sorted from blood, collected in a trial of the OX40 agonist ivuxolimab. The rearranged chain carries TRBV19 and TRBJ2-5, and 8 junction bases match TRBD1. The J call is doubtful: the DNA matches TRBJ2-7 better. The receptor comes from an adult with an advanced solid tumor such as melanoma, head and neck, liver or kidney cancer. CDR3 reads: CASSIRTGYSYEQYF. At the DNA level, the sequence is TGTGCCAGTAGTATTCGGACAGGGTACTCCTACGAGCAGTACTTC.